What follows are 4 T cell receptor beta chains derived from one specimen sequenced in a study of identical twins. TCRdb reanalysed the 5' RACE reads using MiXCR and keeps one entry per CDR3 protein. The sample comprises some 710,000 distinct CDR3 sequences, around 5.7% of which are singletons, and 1.5% to 2% rests with the top ten. Sequencing input: naive T cells sorted from blood. The source is a man between 18 and 29 years old in good health.

Only a few counts were recorded for this clonotype. The V gene is TRBV27, the J gene TRBJ1-1, with TRBD1 matching 10 bases. CDR1 is MNHEY, CDR2 SMNVEV, per germline (reference sequence). The CDR3 sequence is 15 residues long. The junction had 7 bases not matched to a gene; V was cut back by 7 bases and J by 2 bases. The CDR3 DNA sequence: TGTGCCAGCACCTTGGGACAGGGGCTTAACACTGAAGCTTTCTTT. Its translation is CASTLGQGLNTEAFF.

In its sample, this clonotype was seen a few times. This rearrangement joins TRBV5-1 to TRBJ2-3; 7 bases match TRBD1. The germline V gene encodes CDR1 SGHRS and CDR2 YFSETQ. Losses at the gene ends were 4 bases for V and 3 bases for J; bases not matched to a gene: 5. CDR3 length: 14 residues. The CDR3 DNA reads TGCGCCAGCAGCGCGTTACAGGGGACAGATACGCAGTATTTT. Its protein product is CASSALQGTDTQYF.

This chain connects TRBV6-1 to TRBJ1-3; D possibly corresponds to TRBD1 (5 bases). The CDR3 loop spans 16 amino acids. Per the germline V gene, CDR1 is MNHNS and CDR2 is SASEGT. V gave up 5 bases and J gave up 2 bases, with 16 bases separating them. This chain's CDR3 is CASSPVSGAAGNTIYF. The CDR3 DNA follows: TGTGCCAGCAGTCCGGTATCTGGGGCTGCTGGAAACACCATATATTTT.

The chain uses TRBV12-3 or TRBV12-4 and TRBJ2-5; the D is unclear. CDR3 size: 13 residues. V was pared by 3 bases and J by 3 bases, with 8 bases between. CDR3 loop: CASSFPDKETQYF. CDR3 coding DNA: TGTGCCAGCAGTTTCCCGGATAAAGAGACCCAGTACTTC.